This is a list of T cell receptor beta chains from one sample in a study of cytomegalovirus exposure and HLA in healthy donors. Here immunoSEQ multiplex PCR was the method, and the copy in TCRdb shows in-frame clones only, minus some. The repertoire holds around 85,000 clones, with 70% to 80% as singletons. Sequenced: PBMCs. These receptors all come from a woman in her 50s in good health and CMV-seropositive. CDR3s include the opening cysteine and the closing phenylalanine or tryptophan. The order of the fields is CDR3 length, V gene, clone size, D gene, J gene, CDR3 DNA, CDR3 protein. D genes are given only for firm matches. Size is stated for part of the rows, as once, few or many counts, or as a class when the clone is expanded.

len: 15
v_gene: TRBV11-1
abundance: NA
d_gene: TRBD2
j_gene: TRBJ2-1
CDR3nt: TGTGCCAGCAGCCCAAGGACTAGCGGGAGTAATGAGCAGTTCTTC
CDR3aa: CASSPRTSGSNEQFF

len: 13
v_gene: TRBV11-2
abundance: NA
d_gene: NA
j_gene: TRBJ1-5
CDR3nt: TGTGCCAGCAGCTCCCAGATGGATCAGCCCCAGCATTTT
CDR3aa: CASSSQMDQPQHF

len: 15
v_gene: TRBV5-1
abundance: NA
d_gene: NA
j_gene: TRBJ1-1
CDR3nt: TGCGCCAGCAGCTTGCCCGGACTTCCGAACACTGAAGCTTTCTTT
CDR3aa: CASSLPGLPNTEAFF

len: 17
v_gene: TRBV7-2
abundance: once
d_gene: TRBD2
j_gene: TRBJ2-5
CDR3nt: TGTGCCAGCAGCTCTCAAGGAGCGGGGCCCGGCATGGAGACCCAGTACTTC
CDR3aa: CASSSQGAGPGMETQYF

len: 16
v_gene: TRBV6-6
abundance: NA
d_gene: NA
j_gene: TRBJ1-3
CDR3nt: TGTGCCAGCAGAAGACGGGACATAGACTCTGGAAACACCATATATTTT
CDR3aa: CASRRRDIDSGNTIYF

len: 14
v_gene: TRBV11-2
abundance: NA
d_gene: NA
j_gene: TRBJ1-2
CDR3nt: TGTGCCAGCAGCTTAGCGGGAGGGGGTAATGGCTACACCTTC
CDR3aa: CASSLAGGGNGYTF

len: 15
v_gene: TRBV4-1
abundance: NA
d_gene: NA
j_gene: TRBJ2-5
CDR3nt: TGCGCCAGCAGCATGCCAACAGGGGGGGGAGAGACCCAGTACTTC
CDR3aa: CASSMPTGGGETQYF

len: 14
v_gene: TRBV6-5
abundance: few
d_gene: TRBD1
j_gene: TRBJ2-7
CDR3nt: TGTGCCAGCTGGGGAGAGGGGGCGAAGGACGAGCAGTACTTC
CDR3aa: CASWGEGAKDEQYF

len: 19
v_gene: TRBV2
abundance: NA
d_gene: TRBD1
j_gene: TRBJ2-1
CDR3nt: TGTGCCAGCAGTACTCCCGGGACAGGGGGCGAAAGCTCCTACAATGAGCAGTTCTTC
CDR3aa: CASSTPGTGGESSYNEQFF

len: 17
v_gene: TRBV5-4
abundance: NA
d_gene: TRBD2
j_gene: TRBJ2-3
CDR3nt: TGTGCCAGCAGCTTGTTGCTAGCGGGGGCTAGCACAGATACGCAGTATTTT
CDR3aa: CASSLLLAGASTDTQYF

len: 13
v_gene: TRBV27
abundance: NA
d_gene: NA
j_gene: TRBJ2-3
CDR3nt: TGTGCCAGCAGTTTAATAGCGACAGATACGCAGTATTTT
CDR3aa: CASSLIATDTQYF

len: 13
v_gene: TRBV30
abundance: NA
d_gene: NA
j_gene: TRBJ1-2
CDR3nt: TGTGCCTGGAGTGGAGGGAATAACTATGGCTACACCTTC
CDR3aa: CAWSGGNNYGYTF

len: 13
v_gene: TRBV18
abundance: NA
d_gene: NA
j_gene: TRBJ1-5
CDR3nt: TGTGCCAGCTCCGACCTATCGGAGCAGCCCCAGCATTTT
CDR3aa: CASSDLSEQPQHF

len: 13
v_gene: TRBV30
abundance: NA
d_gene: NA
j_gene: TRBJ2-5
CDR3nt: TGTGCCTGGAGTGTACCGGGCCGCGGGGAGCAGTACTTC
CDR3aa: CAWSVPGRGEQYF

len: 14
v_gene: TRBV5-1
abundance: NA
d_gene: NA
j_gene: TRBJ2-2
CDR3nt: TGCGCCAGCAGCTTGGCTACGAACACCGGGGAGCTGTTTTTT
CDR3aa: CASSLATNTGELFF

len: 14
v_gene: TRBV29-1
abundance: NA
d_gene: TRBD2
j_gene: TRBJ2-3
CDR3nt: TGCAGCGGGCGACTAGCGCTTAGCACAGATACGCAGTATTTT
CDR3aa: CSGRLALSTDTQYF

len: 14
v_gene: TRBV7-8
abundance: NA
d_gene: NA
j_gene: TRBJ2-3
CDR3nt: TGTGCCAGCAGCTTTTTTGCGGGAACAGATACGCAGTATTTT
CDR3aa: CASSFFAGTDTQYF

len: 15
v_gene: TRBV2
abundance: NA
d_gene: TRBD1
j_gene: TRBJ1-1
CDR3nt: TGTGCCAGCAGTTTTAGGACAGGGAGGAACACTGAAGCTTTCTTT
CDR3aa: CASSFRTGRNTEAFF